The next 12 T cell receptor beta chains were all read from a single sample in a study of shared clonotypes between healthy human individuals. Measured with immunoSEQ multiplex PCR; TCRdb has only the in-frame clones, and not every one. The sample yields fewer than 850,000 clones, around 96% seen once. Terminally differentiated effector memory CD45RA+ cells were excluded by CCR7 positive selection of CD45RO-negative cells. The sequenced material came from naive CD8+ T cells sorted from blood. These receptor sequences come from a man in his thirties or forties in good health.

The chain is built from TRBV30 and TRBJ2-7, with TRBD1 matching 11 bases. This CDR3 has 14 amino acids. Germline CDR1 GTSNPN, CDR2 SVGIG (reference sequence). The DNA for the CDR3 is TGTGCATCCGGCCCCGGACAGGGGGCTTACGAGCAGTACTTC. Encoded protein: CASGPGQGAYEQYF.

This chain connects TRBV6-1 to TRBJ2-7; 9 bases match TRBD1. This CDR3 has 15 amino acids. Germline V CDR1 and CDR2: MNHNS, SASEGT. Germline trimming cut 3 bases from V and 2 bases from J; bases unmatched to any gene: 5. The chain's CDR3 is CASSDRDRVPYEQYF. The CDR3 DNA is TGTGCCAGCAGTGACCGGGACAGGGTTCCCTACGAGCAGTACTTC.

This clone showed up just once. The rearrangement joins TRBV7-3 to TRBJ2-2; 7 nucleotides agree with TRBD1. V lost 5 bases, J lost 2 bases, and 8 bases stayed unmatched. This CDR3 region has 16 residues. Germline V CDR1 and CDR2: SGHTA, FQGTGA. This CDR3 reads CASSRLGTDNTGELFF. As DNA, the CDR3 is TGTGCCAGCAGCAGACTCGGGACAGATAACACCGGGGAGCTGTTTTTT.

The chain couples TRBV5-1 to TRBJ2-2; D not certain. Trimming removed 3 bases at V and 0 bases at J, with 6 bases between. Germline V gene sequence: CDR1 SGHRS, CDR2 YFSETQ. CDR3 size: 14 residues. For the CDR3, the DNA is TGCGCCAGCAGCTCGGACGCGAACACCGGGGAGCTGTTTTTT. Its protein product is CASSSDANTGELFF.

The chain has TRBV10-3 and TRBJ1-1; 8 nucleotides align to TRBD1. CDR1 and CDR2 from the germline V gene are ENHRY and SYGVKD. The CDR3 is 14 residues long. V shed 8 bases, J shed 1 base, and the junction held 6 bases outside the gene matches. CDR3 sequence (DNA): TGTGCCATCGGTTTTCAGGGGGCGAACACTGAAGCTTTCTTT. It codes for CAIGFQGANTEAFF.

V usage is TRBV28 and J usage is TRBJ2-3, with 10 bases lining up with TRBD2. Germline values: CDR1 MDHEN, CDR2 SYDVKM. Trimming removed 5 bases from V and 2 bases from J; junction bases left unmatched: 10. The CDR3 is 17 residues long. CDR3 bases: TGTGCCAGCAGTCTAACTCTAGCGGGAGAGAACACAGATACGCAGTATTTT. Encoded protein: CASSLTLAGENTDTQYF.

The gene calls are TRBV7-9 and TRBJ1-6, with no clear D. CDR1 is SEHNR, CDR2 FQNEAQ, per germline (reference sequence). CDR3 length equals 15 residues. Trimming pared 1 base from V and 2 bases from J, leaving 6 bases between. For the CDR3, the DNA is TGTGCCAGCAGCTTAGGGGCGCCCTATAATTCACCCCTCCACTTT. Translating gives CASSLGAPYNSPLHF.

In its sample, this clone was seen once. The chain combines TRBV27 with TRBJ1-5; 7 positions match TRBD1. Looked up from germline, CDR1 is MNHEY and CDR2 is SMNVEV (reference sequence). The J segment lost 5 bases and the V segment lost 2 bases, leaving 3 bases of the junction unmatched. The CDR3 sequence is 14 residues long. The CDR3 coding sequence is TGTGCCAGCAGTTTAAGGGACAGTTATCAGCCCCAGCATTTT. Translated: CASSLRDSYQPQHF.

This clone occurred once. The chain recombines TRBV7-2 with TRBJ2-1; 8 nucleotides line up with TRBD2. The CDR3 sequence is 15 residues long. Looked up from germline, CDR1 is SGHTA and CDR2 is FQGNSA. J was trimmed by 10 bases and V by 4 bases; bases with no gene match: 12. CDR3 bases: TGTGCCAGCAGCTCGACGGGGGGGCTTTTTTGGGAGCAGTTCTTC. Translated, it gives CASSSTGGLFWEQFF.

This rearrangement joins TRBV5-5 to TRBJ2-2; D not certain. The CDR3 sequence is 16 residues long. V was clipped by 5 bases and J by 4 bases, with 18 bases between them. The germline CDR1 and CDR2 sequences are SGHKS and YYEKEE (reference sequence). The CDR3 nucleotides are TGTGCCAGCAGGACGGCGACACCGCCTAGCACCGGGGAGCTGTTTTTT. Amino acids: CASRTATPPSTGELFF.

CDR3 sequence reads: CASSPSRGEQYF. CDR3 nucleotides: TGTGCCAGCTCTCCCTCACGCGGCGAGCAGTACTTC. V gene TRBV9 combines with J gene TRBJ2-7, with D unclear. V lost 7 bases and J lost 6, with 14 bases in between. The CDR3 is 12 residues long. Germline V gene data show CDR1 as SGDLS and CDR2 as YYNGEE.

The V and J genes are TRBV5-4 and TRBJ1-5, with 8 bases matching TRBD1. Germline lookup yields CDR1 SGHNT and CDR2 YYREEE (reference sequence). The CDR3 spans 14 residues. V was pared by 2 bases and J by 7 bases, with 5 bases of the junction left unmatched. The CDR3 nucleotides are TGTGCCAGCAGCTTAAATCCAGGGGGCCAGCCCCAGCATTTT. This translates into CASSLNPGGQPQHF.